Listed here are 23 T cell receptor beta chains from one sample, sequenced in a study of blood T cell repertoires in COVID-19. Assay: immunoSEQ multiplex PCR; the TCRdb copy retains only in-frame clones and omits some. Here the sample spans 150,000 to 200,000 clones, approximately 90% being singletons. The source material was peripheral blood. Receptors were obtained from a woman in her 70s with COVID-19, enrolled during active disease.

The chain is built from TRBV5-6 and TRBJ1-2, with a tentative D call TRBD1 (5 bases). V was cut by 4 bases and J by 4 bases, with 14 bases left in between. The CDR3 is made up of 14 amino acids. CDR1 SGHDT and CDR2 YYEEEE come from the germline V gene. This CDR3 reads CASSPRGVGYGYTF. The DNA of the CDR3 is TGTGCCAGCAGCCCACGGGGGGTGGGCTATGGCTACACCTTC.

This chain links TRBV11-3 with TRBJ2-5, with 7 nucleotides matching TRBD1. This CDR3 comprises 13 residues. The ends lost 6 bases at V and 4 bases at J; junction bases unmatched: 5. CDR1 and CDR2 from the germline V gene are SGHNT and YENEEA. The CDR3: CASRRQGPETQYF. The DNA of the CDR3 is TGTGCCAGCAGAAGACAGGGTCCAGAGACCCAGTACTTC.

This clone was seen just once. The rearrangement joins TRBV18 to TRBJ1-5, with 8 nucleotides matching TRBD1. The germline V gene has CDR1 KGHSH and CDR2 LQKENI. Germline trimming cut 2 bases from V and 1 base from J; bases unmatched to any gene: 10. This CDR3 has 18 amino acids. The CDR3 nucleotides read TGTGCCAGCTCACCAGGGGTCCAGGGGGCGGTGAGCAATCAGCCCCAGCATTTT. It is translated as CASSPGVQGAVSNQPQHF.

This clone has just one count. This rearrangement joins TRBV7-2 to TRBJ2-7; D gene uncertain. Germline loops: CDR1 SGHTA, CDR2 FQGNSA. Trimming took 1 base from V and 3 from J, leaving 7 bases between them. This CDR3 region has 13 residues. CDR3 sequence reads: CASSLESIYEQYF. In DNA, the CDR3 is TGTGCCAGCAGCTTAGAAAGCATCTACGAGCAGTACTTC.

This chain uses TRBV12-3 or TRBV12-4 with TRBJ2-7; 7 bases fit TRBD1. The CDR3 sequence is 13 residues long. The trim removed 5 bases at V and 5 bases at J, leaving 6 bases unmatched. In DNA form, the CDR3 reads TGTGCCAGCAGTCCGGGACAGATCCACGAGCAGTACTTC. Encoded protein: CASSPGQIHEQYF.

The V and J genes are TRBV28 and TRBJ1-4; no clear D. CDR1 is MDHEN, CDR2 SYDVKM, per germline. The CDR3 covers 15 residues. V lost 5 bases to trimming and J lost 0 bases, with 10 bases between them. The CDR3 here is CASSPAGATNEKLFF. CDR3 DNA: TGTGCCAGCAGTCCCGCAGGTGCAACTAATGAAAAACTGTTTTTT.

This chain connects TRBV7-9 to TRBJ2-4; D possibly corresponds to TRBD2 (6 bases). The germline V gene encodes CDR1 SEHNR and CDR2 FQNEAQ (reference sequence). The length of the CDR3 is 15 residues. The ends were cut back, 0 bases at V and 8 bases at J, with 14 bases in the middle. CDR3 residues: CASSLARGGADIQYF. The CDR3 coding sequence is TGTGCCAGCAGCTTAGCTCGAGGAGGGGCGGACATTCAGTACTTC.

This chain joins TRBV18 and TRBJ2-4; D not certain. CDR1 and CDR2 from the germline V gene are KGHSH and LQKENI. V dropped 3 bases and J dropped 0 bases, with 9 bases sitting between them. The CDR3 is made up of 15 amino acids. The CDR3 DNA is TGTGCCAGCTCACCCGGCAGACTAGCCAAAAACATTCAGTACTTC. Its translation is CASSPGRLAKNIQYF.

The chain joins TRBV6-2 or TRBV6-3 to TRBJ2-2; no reliable D call. Germline assignment: CDR1 MNHEY and CDR2 SVGEGT. The CDR3 extends over 15 amino acids. The V end was cut by 5 bases, the J end by 1 base, with 11 bases between. The CDR3 reads CASSPRQVNTGELFF. CDR3 DNA: TGTGCCAGCAGTCCCCGACAAGTGAACACCGGGGAGCTGTTTTTT.

The chain couples TRBV11-3 to TRBJ2-7; the D is unclear. This CDR3 comprises 17 residues. From germline, CDR1 is SGHNT and CDR2 YENEEA. V shed 4 bases and J shed 2 bases, with 21 bases lying between them. The CDR3: CASSSFVDGRNPYEQYF. The CDR3 bases are TGTGCCAGCAGCTCCTTTGTGGATGGCAGGAACCCCTACGAGCAGTACTTC.

The chain uses TRBV5-1 and TRBJ1-1; tentatively, D is TRBD1 (6 bases). Deletions cut 4 bases from V and 0 bases from J, with 16 bases between. The CDR3 spans 16 residues. Germline assignment: CDR1 SGHRS and CDR2 YFSETQ. The CDR3 region is CASSQGDRIVNTEAFF. The DNA for the CDR3 is TGCGCCAGCAGCCAGGGAGACAGGATTGTGAACACTGAAGCTTTCTTT. Supplemented by reference TRBV5-1 and TRBJ1-1, the full variable domain reads KAGVTQTPRYLIKTRGQQVTLSCSPISGHRSVSWYQQTPGQGLQFLFEYFSETQRNKGNFPGRFSGRQFSNSRSEMNVSTLELGDSALYLCASSQGDRIVNTEAFFGQGTRLTVV.

The rearrangement joins TRBV4-3 to TRBJ2-3, with D maybe TRBD2 (7 bases). Germline CDR1 and CDR2: LGHNA and YSLEER. This CDR3 has 15 amino acids. Trimming shortened V by 4 bases and J by 4 bases, and 15 bases separated the two germline ends. CDR3 coding DNA: TGCGCCAGCAGCCTCGGGGGGCAGGGCGCAGATACGCAGTATTTT. It codes for CASSLGGQGADTQYF.

The chain combines TRBV7-2 with TRBJ1-2; 11 nucleotides line up with TRBD1. There are 14 residues in the CDR3. Germline trimming cut 2 bases from V and 8 bases from J; bases unmatched to any gene: 4. Per the germline V gene, CDR1 is SGHTA and CDR2 is FQGNSA. The CDR3 protein is CASSLNGQGAGYTF. The DNA for the CDR3 is TGTGCCAGCAGCTTAAACGGACAGGGGGCCGGCTACACCTTC.

This sequence joins TRBV9 and TRBJ2-1, with TRBD2 matching 13 bases. The CDR3 runs 16 residues. Germline loops: CDR1 SGDLS, CDR2 YYNGEE. V was pared by 4 bases and J by 9 bases, with 10 bases of the junction left unmatched. The CDR3 loop is CASSPRTSGRLSEQFF. DNA of the CDR3: TGTGCCAGCAGCCCTCGGACTAGCGGGAGACTTAGTGAGCAGTTCTTC.

The sample holds one count of this clone. The chain is built from TRBV7-6 and TRBJ2-3, with D uncertain. The CDR3 is 15 residues long. Trimming removed 1 base from V and 0 bases from J, with 8 bases in between. Germline-derived CDR1 and CDR2 are SGHVS and FNYEAQ. The CDR3 spells CASSLGQTSTDTQYF. CDR3 coding DNA: TGTGCCAGCAGCTTAGGGCAGACTAGCACAGATACGCAGTATTTT.

The rearrangement joins TRBV5-1 to TRBJ2-1; no clear D. V shed 2 bases and J shed 0 bases, with 9 bases lying between them. CDR3 size: 15 residues. The germline gives CDR1 SGHRS, CDR2 YFSETQ. This CDR3 reads CASSLTVSSYNEQFF. CDR3 nucleotides: TGCGCCAGCAGCTTAACTGTTAGCTCCTACAATGAGCAGTTCTTC. The entire variable domain, with the rest obtained from reference TRBV5-1 and TRBJ2-1, is as follows: KAGVTQTPRYLIKTRGQQVTLSCSPISGHRSVSWYQQTPGQGLQFLFEYFSETQRNKGNFPGRFSGRQFSNSRSEMNVSTLELGDSALYLCASSLTVSSYNEQFFGPGTRLTVL.

V is TRBV6-5 and J is TRBJ1-4; 10 bases match TRBD1. This CDR3 comprises 13 residues. J lost 8 bases, V lost 10 bases, and 7 bases had no gene match. Germline CDR1 MNHEY, CDR2 SVGAGI. Written as DNA, the CDR3 is TGTGCCACCAACCTGGACAGGGGGGAAAAACTGTTTTTT. This gives the protein CATNLDRGEKLFF.

In this sample, this clone turned up once. This chain joins TRBV9 and TRBJ1-5; weak D call: TRBD1 (6 bases). The V end lost 0 bases, the J end lost 7 bases, and 8 bases lay between the germline ends. Germline V CDR1 and CDR2: SGDLS, YYNGEE. This CDR3 has 13 residues. CDR3 protein: CASSVEGVQPQHF. The DNA of the CDR3 is TGTGCCAGCAGCGTAGAGGGGGTCCAGCCCCAGCATTTT. Using reference TRBV9 and TRBJ1-5 for the parts outside the CDR3, the full variable domain is DSGVTQTPKHLITATGQRVTLRCSPRSGDLSVYWYQQSLDQGLQFLIQYYNGEERAKGNILERFSAQQFPDLHSELNLSSLELGDSALYFCASSVEGVQPQHFGDGTRLSIL.

The rearrangement links TRBV4-3 to TRBJ2-7, with a tentative D call TRBD1 (6 bases). The germline CDR1 and CDR2 sequences are LGHNA and YSLEER. V was shortened by 3 bases and J by 5 bases, with 14 bases between the two germline ends. The CDR3 is 14 residues long. CDR3 bases: TGCGCCAGCAGCCATCAGGGGCCCCGCGACGAGCAGTACTTC. This codes for CASSHQGPRDEQYF.

The genes are TRBV27 and TRBJ2-1; 10 bases are shared with TRBD1. Germline CDR1 reads MNHEY; CDR2 reads SMNVEV (reference sequence). The CDR3 loop spans 15 amino acids. V lost 6 bases to trimming and J lost 2 bases; unmatched junction nucleotides: 4. CDR3 nucleotide sequence: TGTGCCAGCAGCCCAGACAGGGGGCCCTACAATGAGCAGTTCTTC. Translated, it gives CASSPDRGPYNEQFF.

The gene calls are TRBV6-5 and TRBJ1-2, with D perhaps matching TRBD1 (6 bases). Trimming pared 8 bases from V and 6 bases from J, leaving 16 bases between. In germline, CDR1 is MNHEY, CDR2 SVGAGI. This CDR3 spans 13 amino acids. Here the CDR3 DNA reads TGTGCCAGCGGGTCGGAGGGGGGGCATGGCTACACCTTC. Its translation: CASGSEGGHGYTF.

This chain connects TRBV7-2 to TRBJ1-1, with a possible D match to TRBD1 (6 bases). The CDR3 contains 16 residues. Trimming shortened V by 1 base and J by 6 bases, and 18 bases separated the two germline ends. The germline CDR1 and CDR2 sequences are SGHTA and FQGNSA. CDR3: CASSLVGHHFGAEAFF. DNA of the CDR3: TGTGCCAGCAGCTTAGTGGGACACCACTTCGGGGCTGAAGCTTTCTTT.

The chain links TRBV10-3 to TRBJ2-2; TRBD1 matches 9 bases. The length of the CDR3 is 14 residues. CDR1 and CDR2 from the germline V gene are ENHRY and SYGVKD. With V trimmed by 4 bases and J by 7 bases, 4 bases remained unmatched. The CDR3 coding sequence is TGTGCCATCAGTGGGACAGGGGATATCGGGGAGCTGTTTTTT. It encodes CAISGTGDIGELFF.